This TCR beta chain originates from a study of vaccination effects on CD4 cells after COVID-19. The CDR3 spans 14 residues. The germline V and J ends were trimmed by 4 bases and 5 bases, with 11 bases remaining between them. CDR1 is SGHTA, CDR2 FQGTGA, per germline. This clone was counted between two and nine times. What it binds is unknown. Overall study results and limits: Clones that were induced by infection or by vaccine showed marked contraction late after vaccination. Few convalescent patients and no early post-infection timepoints were included in the study.

Peptide-pool stimulation followed by sequencing identified expanded antigen-specific CD4+ clonotypes in the ViraFEST assay. The culture ran for approximately 9 days before CD4+ T cells were isolated. All study participants received two doses of BNT162b2 or mRNA-1273 vaccine. TCRdb keeps only in-frame clones here, not all; method: immunoSEQ multiplex PCR. This table holds tens of thousands of clones, under 85% found once. The genes are TRBV7-3 and TRBJ2-2, with D possibly being TRBD1 or TRBD2 (5 bases each). The sample here was CD4+ T cells from PBMCs cultured with HCoV-OC43 spike peptides, taken after COVID-19 vaccination. This sample's subset: HCoV-OC43 spike overlapping peptide pool stimulation. This receptor was obtained from a human donor who received a COVID-19 vaccine. CDR3 protein: CASSSGTRTGELFF. Here the CDR3 DNA reads TGTGCCAGCAGCTCCGGGACGAGAACCGGGGAGCTGTTTTTT.